This TCR beta chain was recorded in a study of blood T cell repertoires in COVID-19. About the study: Samples came from the United States, Italy and Spain, spanning acute and convalescent COVID-19. PBMCs, B-cell-depleted T cells, or T cells provided the cDNA or gDNA that made up the material.

The germline V gene encodes CDR1 MDHEN and CDR2 SYDVKM. This CDR3 has 12 residues. With 3 bases removed from V and 11 bases from J, the gap between germline ends came to 11 bases. Per the authors' pipeline: Amplification of reference gene primers provided the estimated nucleated cell counts. Generated by immunoSEQ multiplex PCR, the TCRdb table keeps only in-frame clones and is missing some. D and trimming were read from the DNA, whereas the V and J calls and clone size are those reported in that table. Of over 200,000 clones detected, more than 85% appear once; the ten largest clones hold under 2%. This chain joins TRBV28 and TRBJ1-5; D unclear. Sequenced material: peripheral blood. The receptor was derived from a middle-aged man with active or convalescent COVID-19. CDR3: CASSFRDLAQHF. CDR3 coding DNA: TGTGCCAGCAGTTTTCGGGATTTAGCCCAGCATTTT. The whole variable domain, filled in from reference TRBV28 and TRBJ1-5, reads DVKVTQSSRYLVKRTGEKVFLECVQDMDHENMFWYRQDPGLGLRLIYFSYDVKMKEKGDIPEGYSVSREKKERFSLILESASTNQTSMYLCASSFRDLAQHFGDGTRLSIL.